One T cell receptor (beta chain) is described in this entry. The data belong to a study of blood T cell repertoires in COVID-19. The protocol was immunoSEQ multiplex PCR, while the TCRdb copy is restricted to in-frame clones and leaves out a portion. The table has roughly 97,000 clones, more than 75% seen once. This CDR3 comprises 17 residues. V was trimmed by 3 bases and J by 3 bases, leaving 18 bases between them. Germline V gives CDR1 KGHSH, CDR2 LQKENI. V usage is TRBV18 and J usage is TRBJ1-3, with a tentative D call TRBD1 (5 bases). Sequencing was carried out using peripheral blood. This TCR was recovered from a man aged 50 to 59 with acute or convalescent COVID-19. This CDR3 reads CASSPPIAQGVGNTIYF. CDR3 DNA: TGTGCCAGCTCACCCCCTATCGCTCAGGGCGTTGGAAACACCATATATTTT.